This T cell receptor (beta chain) was recovered during a study of blood T cell repertoires in COVID-19. As originally analysed: Using reference gene primer amplification, nucleated cell counts were estimated. The data were produced by immunoSEQ multiplex PCR, yet TCRdb's version contains in-frame clones alone and is incomplete. V and J calls and clone size are given by that table; D and trimming were obtained from the DNA. In the table there are roughly 170,000 clones, approximately 82% of which are singletons. Looked up from germline, CDR1 is KGHSH and CDR2 is LQKENI. The CDR3 is 17 residues long. The V gene end was trimmed by 3 bases and the J gene end by 2 bases; junction bases not matched to a gene: 10.

Material for sequencing was PBMCs or T cells enriched from blood (not recorded which). The receptor was derived from a man aged 55-75 years who had recovered from COVID-19. The chain links TRBV18 to TRBJ1-5, with TRBD1 identical over 7 bases. The CDR3: CASSPFDRDFGNQPQHF. In DNA, the CDR3 is TGTGCCAGCTCACCCTTCGACAGGGACTTTGGCAATCAGCCCCAGCATTTT.